The 12 T cell receptor beta chains reported below all come from one sample, sequenced in a study of T cell responses to AZD1222 COVID-19 vaccine (dated by TCRdb to the early 2020s). Per the publication, the time point label means: about 28 days (+/-7) after the second vaccine dose. The library was made by the immunoSEQ multiplex PCR assay. Drawn from immuneACCESS, this table holds only the in-frame rearrangements with V and J called that TCRdb kept. Clones are partly lost; checked studies trace under half to an unresolved V gene and leave the rest unexplained. This sample comprises 150,000 or so clones, 91% of them detected only once. Roughly 3.8% of the sample lies in the top ten. The starting material was peripheral blood, obtained 28 days after the second AZD1222 dose. The receptors originated from an adult who received the AZD1222 COVID-19 vaccine.

This rearrangement joins TRBV14 to TRBJ2-1; 11 bases line up with TRBD2. The germline V gene has CDR1 SGHDN and CDR2 FVKESK. The CDR3 consists of 17 residues. V gave up 2 bases and J gave up 7 bases; unmatched junction bases: 10. CDR3 amino acids: CASSQRVGLAGGNEQFF. CDR3 coding DNA: TGTGCCAGCAGCCAAAGGGTAGGGCTAGCGGGAGGAAATGAGCAGTTCTTC.

The chain has TRBV7-3 and TRBJ1-6, with D uncertain. The germline V gene encodes CDR1 SGHTA and CDR2 FQGTGA. CDR3 size: 13 residues. Between the trimmed V and J ends, which lost 4 bases and 9 bases, there was a span of 10 bases. This CDR3 is CASSSGLGSPLHF. The CDR3 coding sequence is TGTGCCAGCAGCTCGGGCCTCGGTTCACCCCTCCACTTT.

The chain combines TRBV4-2 with TRBJ2-2; D is possibly TRBD1 or TRBD2 (5 bases each). The CDR3 spans 16 residues. Germline V gene sequence: CDR1 LGHNA, CDR2 YNFKEQ. The germline V and J ends were trimmed by 5 bases and 0 bases, with 13 bases remaining between them. In DNA form, the CDR3 reads TGTGCCAGCAGCTCAAAAGGGACGGCGAACACCGGGGAGCTGTTTTTT. This gives the protein CASSSKGTANTGELFF.

The chain links TRBV6-5 to TRBJ2-7; maybe TRBD2 (5 bases). There are 14 residues in the CDR3. Germline values: CDR1 MNHEY, CDR2 SVGAGI. Trimming left V 8 bases short and J 6 bases short, with 20 bases between. The DNA of the CDR3 is TGTGCCAGCGGGGTGGTCCGGGGAACCGCCGAGCAGTACTTC. Translated, it gives CASGVVRGTAEQYF.

This sequence joins TRBV5-6 and TRBJ1-2; D gene unclear. The CDR3 loop spans 13 amino acids. Germline V lookup: CDR1 SGHDT, CDR2 YYEEEE. Trimming cost V 4 bases and J 4 bases, with 11 bases left between them. For the CDR3, the DNA is TGTGCCAGCAGCGCGGAGTACTCCTATGGCTACACCTTC. It codes for CASSAEYSYGYTF.

In its sample, this clone was seen once. This sequence joins TRBV4-3 and TRBJ1-2; the D gene is possibly TRBD1 (5 bases). The CDR3 runs 14 residues. In germline, CDR1 is LGHNA, CDR2 YSLEER. V was cut by 0 bases and J by 7 bases, with 12 bases left in between. CDR3 loop: CASSQDSGVSGYTF. CDR3 DNA sequence: TGCGCCAGCAGCCAAGATTCGGGGGTTAGTGGCTACACCTTC.

CDR3 protein: CASSLDASYNEQFF. CDR3 nucleotide sequence: TGTGCCAGCAGCTTAGATGCCTCCTACAATGAGCAGTTCTTC. The genes are TRBV11-2 and TRBJ2-1; the D is unclear. Trimming stripped 0 bases from V and 0 bases from J, with 3 bases between. In germline, CDR1 is SGHAT, CDR2 FQNNGV. The CDR3 has 14 amino acids.

V and J are TRBV25-1 and TRBJ2-7; D might be TRBD2 (7 bases). CDR3 length: 15 amino acids. Germline loops: CDR1 MGHDK, CDR2 SYGVNS. V was trimmed by 1 base and J by 2 bases, leaving 12 bases between them. The CDR3 DNA follows: TGTGCCAGCAGTGAATTTGGGGGGGCAACCTACGAGCAGTACTTC. It specifies CASSEFGGATYEQYF.

This clone was recorded once. This chain links TRBV5-1 with TRBJ2-3; D gene uncertain. Trimming removed 1 base from V and 0 bases from J, with 9 bases in between. The CDR3 consists of 15 residues. CDR1 is SGHRS and CDR2 is YFSETQ in the germline V gene. CDR3 DNA sequence: TGCGCCAGCAGCTTGTATCCCGGCAGCACAGATACGCAGTATTTT. It yields the protein CASSLYPGSTDTQYF.

The genes are TRBV20-1 and TRBJ2-7, with D unresolved. Deletions cut 3 bases from V and 3 bases from J, with 9 bases between. Germline values: CDR1 DFQATT, CDR2 SNEGSKA (reference sequence). This CDR3 region has 12 residues. The CDR3 here is CSASLANYEQYF. CDR3 coding DNA: TGCAGTGCTAGTCTGGCAAACTACGAGCAGTACTTC.

This chain connects TRBV7-9 to TRBJ2-1, with 15 bases matching TRBD2. The CDR3 spans 17 residues. The V gene's germline CDR1 is SEHNR and CDR2 FQNEAQ (reference sequence). V gave up 3 bases and J gave up 9 bases; unmatched junction bases: 9. In nucleotides, the CDR3 is TGTGCCAGCAGCTTCGGACTAGCGGGAGGGTTTGCAAGTGAGCAGTTCTTC. Protein product: CASSFGLAGGFASEQFF. Full variable domain (missing parts from reference TRBV7-9 and TRBJ2-1): DTGVSQNPRHKITKRGQNVTFRCDPISEHNRLYWYRQTLGQGPEFLTYFQNEAQLEKSRLLSDRFSAERPKGSFSTLEIQRTEQGDSAMYLCASSFGLAGGFASEQFFGPGTRLTVL.

This clone was counted between two and nine times. This CDR3 reads CASSLVPQAETQYF. Written as DNA, the CDR3 is TGTGCCAGCAGCTTAGTGCCCCAGGCGGAGACCCAGTACTTC. This rearrangement joins TRBV7-2 to TRBJ2-5; D gene uncertain. V lost 1 base and J 5 bases, leaving 11 bases between the germline ends. CDR1 SGHTA and CDR2 FQGNSA come from the germline V gene. The CDR3 sequence is 14 residues long.